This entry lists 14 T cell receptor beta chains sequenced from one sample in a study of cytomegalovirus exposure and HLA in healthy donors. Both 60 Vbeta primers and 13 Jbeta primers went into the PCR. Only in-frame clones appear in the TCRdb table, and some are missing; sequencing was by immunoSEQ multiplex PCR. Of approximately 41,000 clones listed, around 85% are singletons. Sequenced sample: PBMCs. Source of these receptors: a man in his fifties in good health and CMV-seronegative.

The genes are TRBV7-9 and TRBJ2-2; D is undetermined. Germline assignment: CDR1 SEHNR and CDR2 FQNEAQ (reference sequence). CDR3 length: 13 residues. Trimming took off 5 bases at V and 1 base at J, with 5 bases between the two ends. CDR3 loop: CASSPKNTGELFF. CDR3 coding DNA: TGTGCCAGCAGCCCCAAGAACACCGGGGAGCTGTTTTTT.

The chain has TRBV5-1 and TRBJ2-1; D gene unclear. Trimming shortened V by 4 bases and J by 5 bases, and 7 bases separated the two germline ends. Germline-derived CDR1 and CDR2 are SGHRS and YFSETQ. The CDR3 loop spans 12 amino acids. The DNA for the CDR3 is TGCGCCAGCAGCCTGAGAAACAATGAGCAGTTCTTC. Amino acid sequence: CASSLRNNEQFF.

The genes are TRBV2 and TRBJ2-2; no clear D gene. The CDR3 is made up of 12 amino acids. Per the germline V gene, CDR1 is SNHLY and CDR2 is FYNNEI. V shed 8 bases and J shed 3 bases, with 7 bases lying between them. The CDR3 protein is CASGLDTGELFF. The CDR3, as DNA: TGTGCCAGCGGCCTTGACACCGGGGAGCTGTTTTTT.

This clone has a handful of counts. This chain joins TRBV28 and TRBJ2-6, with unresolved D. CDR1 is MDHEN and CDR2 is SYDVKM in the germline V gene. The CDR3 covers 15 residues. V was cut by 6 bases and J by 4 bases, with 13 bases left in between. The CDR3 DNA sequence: TGTGCCAGCAGCCGGTCCTTGTCGGGGGCCAACGTCCTGACTTTC. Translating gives CASSRSLSGANVLTF. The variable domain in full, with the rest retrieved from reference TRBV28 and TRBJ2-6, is DVKVTQSSRYLVKRTGEKVFLECVQDMDHENMFWYRQDPGLGLRLIYFSYDVKMKEKGDIPEGYSVSREKKERFSLILESASTNQTSMYLCASSRSLSGANVLTFGAGSRLTVL.

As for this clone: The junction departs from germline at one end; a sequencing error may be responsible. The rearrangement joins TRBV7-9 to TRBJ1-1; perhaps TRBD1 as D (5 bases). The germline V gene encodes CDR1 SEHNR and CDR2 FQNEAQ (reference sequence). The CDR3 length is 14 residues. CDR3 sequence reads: CSSSSRVSNTEAFF. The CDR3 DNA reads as TGTTCCAGCAGTTCCAGGGTATCGAACACTGAAGCTTTCTTT.

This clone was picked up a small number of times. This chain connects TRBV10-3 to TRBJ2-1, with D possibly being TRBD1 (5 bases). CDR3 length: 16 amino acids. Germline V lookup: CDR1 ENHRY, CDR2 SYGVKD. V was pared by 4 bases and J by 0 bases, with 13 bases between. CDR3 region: CAISGIQEPSYNEQFF. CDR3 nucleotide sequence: TGTGCCATCAGTGGGATACAGGAACCCTCCTACAATGAGCAGTTCTTC.

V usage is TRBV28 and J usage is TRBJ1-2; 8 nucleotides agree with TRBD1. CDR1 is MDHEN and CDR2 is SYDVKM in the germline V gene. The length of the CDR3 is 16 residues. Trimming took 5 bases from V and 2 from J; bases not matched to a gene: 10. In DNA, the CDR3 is TGTGCCAGCAGTCCTCTAGGACAGGGTCGGAACTATGGCTACACCTTC. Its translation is CASSPLGQGRNYGYTF.

The CDR3 protein is CASSATSGRALYEQYF. CDR3 DNA: TGTGCCAGCAGCGCGACTAGCGGGAGGGCCTTATACGAGCAGTACTTC. The rearrangement joins TRBV11-2 to TRBJ2-7; 14 bases match TRBD2. J lost 4 bases, V lost 5 bases, and 7 bases had no gene match. The CDR3 covers 16 residues. Germline V gene sequence: CDR1 SGHAT, CDR2 FQNNGV. Together with reference TRBV11-2 and TRBJ2-7, the CDR3 gives the full variable domain: EAGVAQSPRYKIIEKRQSVAFWCNPISGHATLYWYQQILGQGPKLLIQFQNNGVVDDSQLPKDRFSAERLKGVDSTLKIQPAKLEDSAVYLCASSATSGRALYEQYFGPGTRLTVT.

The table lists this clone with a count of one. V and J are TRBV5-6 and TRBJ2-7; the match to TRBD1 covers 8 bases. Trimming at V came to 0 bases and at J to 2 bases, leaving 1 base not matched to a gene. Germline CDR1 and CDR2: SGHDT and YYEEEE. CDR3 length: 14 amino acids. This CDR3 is CASSLGQGPYEQYF. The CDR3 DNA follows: TGTGCCAGCAGCTTGGGACAGGGGCCCTACGAGCAGTACTTC.

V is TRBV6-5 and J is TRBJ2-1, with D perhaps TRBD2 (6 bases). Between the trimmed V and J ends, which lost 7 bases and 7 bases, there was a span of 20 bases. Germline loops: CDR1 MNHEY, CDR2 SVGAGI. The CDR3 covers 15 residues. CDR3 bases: TGTGCCAGCATCTCAGTAGCGGTAGGGGAAAATGAGCAGTTCTTC. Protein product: CASISVAVGENEQFF.

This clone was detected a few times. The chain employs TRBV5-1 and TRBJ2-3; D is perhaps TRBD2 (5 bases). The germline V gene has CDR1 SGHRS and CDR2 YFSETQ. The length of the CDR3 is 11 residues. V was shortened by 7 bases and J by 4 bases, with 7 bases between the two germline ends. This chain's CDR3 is CASRRADTQYF. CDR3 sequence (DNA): TGCGCCAGCCGGCGGGCAGATACGCAGTATTTT.

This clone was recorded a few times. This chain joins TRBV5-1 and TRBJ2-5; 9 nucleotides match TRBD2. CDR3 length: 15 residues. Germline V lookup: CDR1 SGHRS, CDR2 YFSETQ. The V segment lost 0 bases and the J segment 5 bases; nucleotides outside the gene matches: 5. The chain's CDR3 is CASSLDPAGGETQYF. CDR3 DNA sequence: TGCGCCAGCAGCTTGGACCCAGCGGGAGGTGAGACCCAGTACTTC. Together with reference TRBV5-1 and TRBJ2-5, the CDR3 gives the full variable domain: KAGVTQTPRYLIKTRGQQVTLSCSPISGHRSVSWYQQTPGQGLQFLFEYFSETQRNKGNFPGRFSGRQFSNSRSEMNVSTLELGDSALYLCASSLDPAGGETQYFGPGTRLLVL.

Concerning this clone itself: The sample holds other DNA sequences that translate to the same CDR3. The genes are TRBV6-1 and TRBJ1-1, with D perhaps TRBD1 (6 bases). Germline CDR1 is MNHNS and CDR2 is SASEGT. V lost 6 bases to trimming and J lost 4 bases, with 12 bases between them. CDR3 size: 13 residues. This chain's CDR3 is CASRKQGSTEAFF. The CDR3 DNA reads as TGTGCCAGCAGGAAGCAGGGGTCCACTGAAGCTTTCTTT.

CDR3 nucleotide sequence: TGTGCCAGCAGCGAGGGGGCTTGGGTCAAAAACATTCAGTACTTC. Residues: CASSEGAWVKNIQYF. J is TRBJ2-4 and V is TRBV2, with 7 nucleotides matching TRBD1. CDR3 length: 15 residues. The germline V gene encodes CDR1 SNHLY and CDR2 FYNNEI. V trimming: 6 bases; J trimming: 3 bases; junction bases outside the gene matches: 8. The full variable domain, completed using reference TRBV2 and TRBJ2-4, is EPEVTQTPSHQVTQMGQEVILRCVPISNHLYFYWYRQILGQKVEFLVSFYNNEISEKSEIFDDQFSVERPDGSNFTLKIRSTKLEDSAMYFCASSEGAWVKNIQYFGAGTRLSVL.